This T cell receptor beta chain was found in a study of shared clonotypes between healthy human individuals. The method was immunoSEQ multiplex PCR; TCRdb's version includes in-frame clones alone and lacks a portion of them. The table shows a few million clones, with over 85% occurring only once. Germline trimming cut 1 base from V and 7 bases from J; bases unmatched to any gene: 4. Per the germline V gene, CDR1 is SGHTA and CDR2 is FQGTGA. CDR3 length: 14 residues. The chain joins TRBV7-3 to TRBJ2-4, with 7 bases matching TRBD1. The sequenced material came from naive CD4+ T cells from PBMCs. Subset noted: CD45RA+ positively selected. The TCR originated in a man aged 18 to 30 in good health. Some clones in this sample may be carry-over from other donors' samples. CDR3 bases: TGTGCCAGCAGCTTAAGTTCGACAGGGAACATTCAGTACTTC. It translates to CASSLSSTGNIQYF. Drawing the rest from reference TRBV7-3 and TRBJ2-4, the complete variable domain is GAGVSQTPSNKVTEKGKYVELRCDPISGHTALYWYRQSLGQGPEFLIYFQGTGAADDSGLPNDRFFAVRPEGSVSTLKIQRTERGDSAVYLCASSLSSTGNIQYFGAGTRLSVL.